A selection of T cell receptor beta chains follows, all from one sample in a study of control samples from healthy donors and cancer patients. This table comes from immunoSEQ multiplex PCR, and its TCRdb copy is limited to in-frame clones, with some not included. The sample yields some 130,000 clones, 75% to 90% seen once. Sequenced material: blood. These receptors all stem from a woman between 25 and 40 years old in good health. CDR3s include the opening cysteine and the closing phenylalanine or tryptophan. Fields, in order: clone size, J gene, V gene, D gene, CDR3 protein, CDR3 DNA. The D gene is left open where the match is weak. Size is stated for part of the rows, as once, few or many counts, or as a class when the clone is expanded.

-,TRBJ2-5,TRBV3-1/TRBV3-2,-,CASSQEGPETQYF,TGTGCCAGCAGCCAGGAGGGCCCGGAGACCCAGTACTTC
-,TRBJ1-4,TRBV5-4,TRBD1,CASSRTGTGARKLFF,TGTGCCAGCAGCCGCACCGGGACAGGGGCCAGGAAACTGTTTTTT
-,TRBJ2-7,TRBV5-1,TRBD1,CASSLRARTGGAWEYF,TGCGCCAGCAGCTTGCGGGCCCGGACAGGGGGCGCTTGGGAGTACTTC
-,TRBJ2-5,TRBV27,TRBD1,CASSVSWQGAVLETQYF,TGTGCCAGCAGTGTATCATGGCAGGGGGCGGTATTGGAGACCCAGTACTTC
-,TRBJ1-2,TRBV5-6,-,CASRKQEGYTF,TGTGCCAGCAGAAAACAGGAAGGCTACACCTTC
-,TRBJ2-5,TRBV3-1/TRBV3-2,-,CASSRRNRGGETQYF,TGTGCCAGCAGCCGAAGAAACAGGGGAGGGGAGACCCAGTACTTC
-,TRBJ2-7,TRBV3-1/TRBV3-2,-,CASSREGGEQYF,TGTGCCAGCAGCCGCGAGGGGGGCGAGCAGTACTTC
-,TRBJ1-1,TRBV28,-,CASSLRSSANTEAFF,TGTGCCAGCAGTTTAAGGTCCTCAGCTAACACTGAAGCTTTCTTT
-,TRBJ1-2,TRBV24-1,-,CATGSRDGYGYTF,TGTGCCACCGGAAGCCGGGACGGCTATGGCTACACCTTC
-,TRBJ1-5,TRBV15,-,CATSKGPPGGNQPQHF,TGTGCCACCAGCAAGGGCCCTCCGGGTGGCAATCAGCCCCAGCATTTT
-,TRBJ1-1,TRBV19,TRBD1,CASSILGQGTEAFF,TGTGCCAGTAGTATTCTCGGACAGGGCACTGAAGCTTTCTTT
-,TRBJ2-3,TRBV9,-,CASSVGVGADTQYF,TGTGCCAGCAGCGTAGGAGTGGGGGCAGATACGCAGTATTTT
once,TRBJ2-7,TRBV7-2,TRBD1,CASSSTGSSYEQYF,TGTGCCAGCAGCTCGACAGGGAGCTCCTACGAGCAGTACTTC
-,TRBJ2-3,TRBV7-7,-,CASSLGTNTDTQYF,TGTGCTAGCAGCTTAGGCACGAACACAGATACGCAGTATTTT
-,TRBJ1-3,TRBV25-1,-,CASSDGTGNTIYF,TGTGCCAGCAGTGACGGGACAGGAAACACCATATATTTT
-,TRBJ2-5,TRBV2,-,CASRSLEETQYF,TGTGCCAGCAGATCTCTGGAAGAGACCCAGTACTTC
-,TRBJ1-5,TRBV7-8,-,CASSRLSEPQHF,TGTGCCAGCAGCCGACTCAGCGAACCCCAGCATTTT
-,TRBJ1-5,TRBV2,-,CASSGATPGQPQHF,TGTGCCAGCAGTGGGGCGACCCCAGGTCAGCCCCAGCATTTT
once,TRBJ2-3,TRBV25-1,-,CASSEYTDRTITDTQYF,TGTGCCAGCAGTGAATATACGGATCGGACTATCACAGATACGCAGTATTTT
-,TRBJ2-1,TRBV6-6,-,CASTRSVSDNEQFF,TGTGCCAGCACCAGGTCGGTGTCGGACAATGAGCAGTTCTTC
-,TRBJ2-3,TRBV19,-,CASSSLADTQYF,TGTGCCAGTAGTTCCCTGGCAGATACGCAGTATTTT
-,TRBJ2-7,TRBV5-6,-,CASSYGTSTYEQYF,TGTGCCAGCAGCTACGGGACATCCACCTACGAGCAGTACTTC
-,TRBJ2-2,TRBV5-6,-,CASSLGWTTAAGELFF,TGTGCCAGCAGCTTGGGATGGACGACGGCCGCCGGGGAGCTGTTTTTT
once,TRBJ1-2,TRBV28,-,CASSRQRSYGYTF,TGTGCCAGCAGCCGACAGCGATCCTATGGCTACACCTTC
-,TRBJ2-5,TRBV9,TRBD2,CASSAMTSGRRGQETQYF,TGTGCCAGCAGCGCCATGACTAGCGGGAGGAGGGGGCAAGAGACCCAGTACTTC
-,TRBJ2-2,TRBV11-2,TRBD2,CASSLVFSGRAPTGELFF,TGTGCCAGCAGCTTAGTGTTCAGCGGGAGGGCTCCAACCGGGGAGCTGTTTTTT
-,TRBJ1-4,TRBV27,-,CASTRRGGTNEKLFF,TGTGCCAGCACCCGACGGGGGGGAACTAATGAAAAACTGTTTTTT
-,TRBJ1-1,TRBV19,-,CASSSRVPDEAFF,TGTGCCAGTAGTTCCAGGGTACCTGATGAAGCTTTCTTT
-,TRBJ1-4,TRBV23-1,TRBD1,CASTQPRGTGDEKLFF,TGCGCCAGCACACAACCCAGGGGGACAGGGGATGAAAAACTGTTTTTT
-,TRBJ1-1,TRBV10-3,-,CAISESIGTEAFF,TGTGCCATCAGTGAATCGATCGGGACTGAAGCTTTCTTT
-,TRBJ2-7,TRBV21-1,-,CASSTSYEQYF,TGTGCCAGCAGCACGTCCTACGAGCAGTACTTC
-,TRBJ1-1,TRBV10-3,-,CAISPGFGSSHTEAFF,TGTGCCATCTCGCCAGGGTTTGGTTCATCGCACACTGAAGCTTTCTTT
-,TRBJ2-7,TRBV28,TRBD1,CASSLLGTENYEQYF,TGTGCCAGCAGTTTATTAGGGACAGAGAATTACGAGCAGTACTTC
-,TRBJ2-5,TRBV5-4,TRBD2,CASSLAGTSRPETQYF,TGTGCCAGCAGCTTGGCCGGGACTAGCCGCCCGGAGACCCAGTACTTC
-,TRBJ1-2,TRBV10-3,-,CAISEPLSGGYTF,TGTGCCATCAGTGAGCCTTTATCTGGGGGCTACACCTTC
-,TRBJ1-4,TRBV10-2,-,CASSGERGEKLFF,TGCGCCAGCAGTGGGGAAAGGGGAGAAAAACTGTTTTTT
many,TRBJ2-7,TRBV18,TRBD1,CASSPGTGYEQYF,TGTGCCAGCTCACCCGGGACAGGCTACGAGCAGTACTTC
-,TRBJ2-7,TRBV5-4,-,CASSPGLTYEQYF,TGTGCCAGCAGTCCGGGACTCACGTACGAGCAGTACTTC
-,TRBJ2-1,TRBV2,-,CASSSSDEQFF,TGTGCCAGCAGTTCTAGCGATGAGCAGTTCTTC
-,TRBJ2-1,TRBV19,TRBD2,CASSIDRLAGSNEQFF,TGTGCCAGTAGTATAGATAGACTAGCGGGAAGCAATGAGCAGTTCTTC
-,TRBJ1-5,TRBV18,-,CASSPFPSNQPQHF,TGTGCCAGCTCACCGTTTCCTAGCAATCAGCCCCAGCATTTT
-,TRBJ2-3,TRBV5-1,TRBD2,CASTRSGSDTQYF,TGCGCCAGCACACGGAGCGGGAGCGATACGCAGTATTTT
once,TRBJ2-1,TRBV6-5,-,CASALASAYNEQFF,TGTGCCAGCGCGCTCGCGTCGGCCTACAATGAGCAGTTCTTC
-,TRBJ1-6,TRBV2,-,CASSGTATPLHF,TGTGCCAGCAGTGGGACTGCGACACCCCTCCACTTT
-,TRBJ2-2,TRBV30,-,CAWSGSLQGGTGELFF,TGTGCCTGGAGTGGGTCCCTTCAGGGCGGCACCGGGGAGCTGTTTTTT
-,TRBJ1-6,TRBV10-3,TRBD1,CAISQDRGPNSPLHF,TGTGCCATCAGTCAGGACAGGGGGCCCAATTCACCCCTCCACTTT
once,TRBJ2-7,TRBV16,-,CASSPDSTSYEQYF,TGTGCCAGCAGTCCCGACAGCACCTCCTACGAGCAGTACTTC
few,TRBJ1-3,TRBV5-1,-,CASSHQGLSGNTIYF,TGCGCCAGCAGCCACCAGGGTCTCTCTGGAAACACCATATATTTT
-,TRBJ1-2,TRBV18,-,CASSPVEVYGYTF,TGTGCCAGCTCACCGGTCGAAGTCTATGGCTACACCTTC
-,TRBJ2-7,TRBV2,-,CASRGPQGVSGEQYF,TGTGCCAGCAGAGGCCCGCAGGGCGTGTCTGGCGAGCAGTACTTC
-,TRBJ2-3,TRBV19,-,CASSIDSLGGSDTQYF,TGTGCCAGTAGTATAGATAGTCTAGGGGGTTCGGATACGCAGTATTTT
-,TRBJ2-1,TRBV18,TRBD2,CASSRVAGAYNEQFF,TGTGCCAGCTCACGGGTTGCGGGGGCCTACAATGAGCAGTTCTTC
-,TRBJ2-1,TRBV5-1,-,CASSGVSYNEQFF,TGCGCCAGCTCTGGGGTGTCCTACAATGAGCAGTTCTTC
-,TRBJ1-2,TRBV7-2,TRBD1,CASSQTGGDGYTF,TGTGCCAGCAGCCAGACAGGGGGCGATGGCTACACCTTC
-,TRBJ1-3,TRBV6-1,-,CASSKGRRYSGNTIYF,TGTGCCAGCAGTAAAGGACGGAGGTACTCTGGAAACACCATATATTTT